This T cell receptor (beta chain) was recovered during a study of OX40 agonist ivuxolimab in advanced cancers. Study context: About 42% of patients had received prior checkpoint inhibitor therapy. Overall study findings and caveats: The antigen specificity of the peripheral T cells (those that were expanded) was not determined. The mean number of expanded clones was higher in CD8+ T cells than in CD4+.

In the case of this clone: What it recognizes is unknown.

This table comes from immunoSEQ multiplex PCR, and its TCRdb copy is limited to in-frame clones, with some not included. The sample has under 70,000 clones; more than 65% are singletons. Enrollment shut out patients with autoimmune disease history or systemic immunosuppression. The specimen comprised CD4+ or CD8+ T cells sorted from blood, sampled in a trial of the OX40 agonist ivuxolimab. The TCR was taken from an adult with an advanced solid tumor such as melanoma, head and neck, liver or kidney cancer.

As DNA, the CDR3 is TGTGCCAGCAGCTTCCTGGATGGTGAGCAGTTCTTC. It is translated as CASSFLDGEQFF. The V call is TRBV7-3, the J call TRBJ2-1; D remains ambiguous. Germline CDR1 and CDR2: SGHTA and FQGTGA. The CDR3 length is 12 residues. V lost 3 bases and J lost 9, with 9 bases in between.